These T cell receptor beta chains were read from a single sample in a study of blood T cell repertoires in COVID-19. Sequencing used immunoSEQ multiplex PCR; TCRdb keeps in-frame clones, though not all of them. The sample yields a few hundred thousand clones, around 85% seen once. The sequenced material came from PBMCs or T cells enriched from blood (not recorded which). The origin of the receptors is a woman aged 50 to 60 who had recovered from COVID-19. CDR3s include the opening cysteine and the closing phenylalanine or tryptophan. A D gene is named only where the DNA matches it firmly. Size tells how often a clone was seen (once, few, many) or the class of an expanded clone, and some rows leave it out.

CDR3 | DNA | D | V | length | size | J
CATSIIQGLNTEAFF | TGTGCCACCTCCATTATACAGGGACTGAACACTGAAGCTTTCTTT | NA | TRBV10-3 | 15 | NA | TRBJ1-1
CASSQYRARGSTGELFF | TGTGCCAGCAGCCAATATAGGGCTCGCGGGAGTACCGGGGAGCTGTTTTTT | TRBD2 | TRBV3-1/TRBV3-2 | 17 | few | TRBJ2-2
CASDGGRNSYGYTF | TGTGCCTCAGACGGGGGGCGAAATAGCTATGGCTACACCTTC | NA | TRBV30 | 14 | NA | TRBJ1-2
CASSLRLNEKLFF | TGTGCCAGCAGTTTGAGGCTGAATGAAAAACTGTTTTTT | NA | TRBV12-3/TRBV12-4 | 13 | NA | TRBJ1-4
CASGLSGTNYGYTF | TGTGCTAGTGGTTTGTCAGGGACAAACTATGGCTACACCTTC | NA | TRBV12-5 | 14 | NA | TRBJ1-2
CASSLEGGHQPQHF | TGTGCCAGCAGCTTAGAAGGGGGCCATCAGCCCCAGCATTTT | TRBD1 | TRBV7-2 | 14 | NA | TRBJ1-5
CASSGGLNTEAFF | TGTGCCAGCTCCGGGGGGCTTAACACTGAAGCTTTCTTT | NA | TRBV18 | 13 | NA | TRBJ1-1
CASRNRDSSTDTQYF | TGTGCCAGCAGAAATCGGGACAGTAGCACAGATACGCAGTATTTT | TRBD1 | TRBV2 | 15 | few | TRBJ2-3
CASKLAGESFYEQYF | TGTGCCAGCAAATTAGCAGGGGAGTCCTTCTACGAGCAGTACTTC | NA | TRBV6-5 | 15 | once | TRBJ2-7
CASSQQGNTEAFF | TGTGCCAGCAGCCAACAGGGGAACACTGAAGCTTTCTTT | NA | TRBV27 | 13 | NA | TRBJ1-1
CASSSGTDTQYF | TGTGCCAGCAGCTCAGGCACAGATACGCAGTATTTT | NA | TRBV7-3 | 12 | NA | TRBJ2-3
CASSGGRQGGNEQFF | TGCGCCAGCTCGGGTGGCCGCCAGGGGGGTAATGAGCAGTTCTTC | NA | TRBV5-1 | 15 | NA | TRBJ2-1
CASSGGTSGGEETQYF | TGCGCCAGCAGCGGCGGGACTAGCGGGGGGGAAGAGACCCAGTACTTC | TRBD2 | TRBV5-1 | 16 | NA | TRBJ2-5
CASSLNPAGGDYSPLHF | TGCGCCAGCAGCTTAAACCCGGCAGGGGGCGATTACTCACCCCTCCACTTT | TRBD1 | TRBV5-1 | 17 | NA | TRBJ1-6
CASDGHTAGREQFF | TGTGCCAGCGACGGCCATACAGCGGGACGAGAGCAGTTCTTC | TRBD2 | TRBV5-6 | 14 | NA | TRBJ2-1
CASSFSPGLAGGFSNEQFF | TGTGCCAGCAGCTTTTCGCCGGGACTAGCGGGAGGTTTTAGCAATGAGCAGTTCTTC | TRBD2 | TRBV7-8 | 19 | NA | TRBJ2-1
CASSPGQGNTEAFF | TGTGCCAGCAGCCCGGGACAGGGGAACACTGAAGCTTTCTTT | TRBD1 | TRBV7-9 | 14 | NA | TRBJ1-1
CASTARGQVWETQYF | TGTGCCAGCACCGCGAGGGGGCAGGTATGGGAGACCCAGTACTTC | TRBD1 | TRBV6-5 | 15 | NA | TRBJ2-5
CASSQWASGNQPQHF | TGTGCCAGCAGCCAATGGGCGTCGGGCAATCAGCCCCAGCATTTT | NA | TRBV3-1/TRBV3-2 | 15 | NA | TRBJ1-5
CASSQDPGSETQYF | TGCGCCAGCAGCCAAGACCCAGGGTCAGAGACCCAGTACTTC | NA | TRBV4-1 | 14 | NA | TRBJ2-5
CASRSLVMNTEAFF | TGCGCCAGCAGGAGTTTAGTTATGAACACTGAAGCTTTCTTT | NA | TRBV5-1 | 14 | few | TRBJ1-1
CASSTTGRSPLHF | TGTGCCAGTAGTACCACAGGGCGATCACCCCTCCACTTT | NA | TRBV19 | 13 | NA | TRBJ1-6
CASSQDGAGGNGYTF | TGTGCCAGCAGCCAAGATGGGGCAGGGGGAAACGGCTACACCTTC | TRBD1 | TRBV3-1/TRBV3-2 | 15 | NA | TRBJ1-2
CASSQVSDTQYF | TGCGCCAGCAGCCAAGTCTCAGATACGCAGTATTTT | NA | TRBV4-1 | 12 | NA | TRBJ2-3
CASKLAGVGETQYF | TGTGCCAGTAAACTAGCGGGAGTTGGGGAGACCCAGTACTTC | TRBD2 | TRBV19 | 14 | NA | TRBJ2-5
CASSTGGTEAFF | TGCGCCAGCAGTACAGGGGGAACTGAAGCTTTCTTT | TRBD1 | TRBV10-2 | 12 | few | TRBJ1-1
CASSLAGPNTEAFF | TGTGCCAGCAGCTTAGCGGGGCCAAACACTGAAGCTTTCTTT | NA | TRBV7-2 | 14 | NA | TRBJ1-1
CASRGDENQPQHF | TGTGCCAGCAGAGGAGACGAAAATCAGCCCCAGCATTTT | NA | TRBV6-5 | 13 | few | TRBJ1-5
CASSSTGGAVSYEQYF | TGTGCCAGCAGCTCCACCGGGGGGGCCGTCTCCTACGAGCAGTACTTC | TRBD2 | TRBV13 | 16 | NA | TRBJ2-7
CASSRADNEQFF | TGTGCCAGTAGTAGGGCAGACAATGAGCAGTTCTTC | NA | TRBV19 | 12 | NA | TRBJ2-1
CASSPGDTEAFF | TGTGCCAGCAGTCCGGGGGACACTGAAGCTTTCTTT | NA | TRBV6-2/TRBV6-3 | 12 | NA | TRBJ1-1
CASARTGGFSYGYTF | TGTGCCAGCGCCCGTACAGGGGGCTTCAGCTATGGCTACACCTTC | TRBD1 | TRBV2 | 15 | NA | TRBJ1-2
CASSREPGQGLWSPGNTIYF | TGTGCCAGTAGCAGGGAACCGGGACAGGGTTTGTGGAGTCCTGGAAACACCATATATTTT | TRBD1 | TRBV19 | 20 | NA | TRBJ1-3
CASSLAARLYGYTF | TGTGCCAGCAGCTTAGCGGCCAGACTCTATGGCTACACCTTC | NA | TRBV11-2 | 14 | NA | TRBJ1-2
CASSLDAVNTEAFF | TGTGCCAGCAGCTTAGATGCAGTGAACACTGAAGCTTTCTTT | NA | TRBV11-3 | 14 | NA | TRBJ1-1
CASSLGQGTYEQYF | TGTGCCAGCAGCTTAGGGCAGGGGACCTACGAGCAGTACTTC | NA | TRBV7-9 | 14 | NA | TRBJ2-7
CAISGDRGNTEAFF | TGTGCCATCAGTGGTGACCGGGGGAACACTGAAGCTTTCTTT | NA | TRBV10-3 | 14 | NA | TRBJ1-1
CASSQDRFGTSRTGELFF | TGCGCCAGCAGCCAAGATAGGTTTGGGACTAGTCGAACCGGGGAGCTGTTTTTT | TRBD2 | TRBV4-1 | 18 | NA | TRBJ2-2
CSVACCRGLLALSFNTTNQPQHF | TGCAGCGTTGCCTGTTGTCGGGGTCTCCTAGCCCTATCGTTTAACACCACGAATCAGCCCCAGCATTTT | NA | TRBV29-1 | 23 | NA | TRBJ1-5
CARSGAKVSSYNEQFF | TGTGCCCGTAGCGGGGCTAAAGTAAGCTCCTACAATGAGCAGTTCTTC | TRBD2 | TRBV2 | 16 | NA | TRBJ2-1
CASSIDHSNQPQHF | TGTGCCAGTAGTATAGATCATAGCAATCAGCCCCAGCATTTT | NA | TRBV19 | 14 | once | TRBJ1-5
CASSPHRDRGYEQYF | TGTGCCAGCAGTCCCCACCGGGACAGGGGATACGAGCAGTACTTC | TRBD1 | TRBV28 | 15 | NA | TRBJ2-7
CASSLTTGEAFF | TGTGCCAGCAGCTTAACGACAGGGGAAGCTTTCTTT | TRBD1 | TRBV7-9 | 12 | NA | TRBJ1-1
CSVKGANSNQPQHF | TGCAGCGTTAAGGGGGCTAATAGCAATCAGCCCCAGCATTTT | TRBD1 | TRBV29-1 | 14 | NA | TRBJ1-5
CASSPEYRGDYGYTF | TGTGCCAGCAGCCCGGAATACAGGGGGGACTATGGCTACACCTTC | TRBD1 | TRBV7-2 | 15 | few | TRBJ1-2
CASSDMGAPGRSEQYF | TGTGCCAGTAGTGATATGGGGGCCCCCGGACGGAGCGAGCAGTACTTC | NA | TRBV19 | 16 | NA | TRBJ2-7
CASSYRLAAPYEQYF | TGTGCCAGCAGCTACAGACTAGCAGCTCCATACGAGCAGTACTTC | TRBD2 | TRBV5-8 | 15 | NA | TRBJ2-7
CASSLSGNYGYTF | TGCGCCAGCAGCTTGTCGGGGAACTATGGCTACACCTTC | NA | TRBV5-1 | 13 | NA | TRBJ1-2
CASAPTGLGNQPQHF | TGTGCCAGCGCCCCAACAGGGTTAGGCAATCAGCCCCAGCATTTT | NA | TRBV5-8 | 15 | NA | TRBJ1-5
CASSLMNTEAFF | TGTGCCAGTTCCCTTATGAACACTGAAGCTTTCTTT | NA | TRBV12-3/TRBV12-4 | 12 | few | TRBJ1-1
CASRVTVMNTEAFF | TGTGCCAGTCGTGTTACAGTCATGAACACTGAAGCTTTCTTT | NA | TRBV6-5 | 14 | once | TRBJ1-1
CAWNTGYWETQYF | TGTGCCTGGAATACAGGGTACTGGGAGACCCAGTACTTC | NA | TRBV30 | 13 | NA | TRBJ2-5
CASRSGQGTGDQHF | TGTGCCAGCAGGTCGGGACAGGGGACGGGCGACCAGCATTTT | TRBD1 | TRBV6-5 | 14 | NA | TRBJ1-5
CASSERRPGQGHQPQHF | TGTGCCAGCAGTGAACGACGGCCGGGACAGGGACACCAGCCCCAGCATTTT | TRBD1 | TRBV6-1 | 17 | NA | TRBJ1-5
CASSLAGTSGHTDTQYF | TGTGCCAGCAGCTTGGCTGGGACTAGCGGACACACAGATACGCAGTATTTT | TRBD2 | TRBV5-8 | 17 | NA | TRBJ2-3
CASSLRSGMSTDTQYF | TGCGCCAGCAGCTTGCGCAGCGGGATGAGCACAGATACGCAGTATTTT | TRBD2 | TRBV5-1 | 16 | NA | TRBJ2-3
CASSQDHRGRAQYF | TGTGCCAGCAGCCAAGATCACAGGGGTCGTGCCCAGTACTTC | TRBD1 | TRBV3-1/TRBV3-2 | 14 | NA | TRBJ2-5